These 5 T cell receptor beta chains were all obtained from the same sample, sequenced in a study of T cells after yellow fever vaccination (dated by TCRdb to about 2019). Libraries were prepared through 5' RACE. Sequencing used an Illumina NovaSeq 6000. Through fastp at Q25 and MiXCR, TCRdb rebuilt clones from the public reads, retaining in-frame beta chains. Every distinct CDR3 protein forms one entry, paired with its most common genes and DNA. This sample has some 390,000 distinct CDR3 sequences in its table, and approximately 18% of those were observed once. The top ten hold 18% of the sample. The treatment or condition label, as the study defines it: live attenuated yellow fever vaccine strain. This specimen consisted of PBMCs, obtained before the yellow fever booster vaccination. The receptor source for this set is a man between 18 and 29 years old who received the YFV17D yellow fever vaccine.

There are many counts of this clonotype. The rearrangement joins TRBV7-8 to TRBJ2-5, with 11 bases fitting TRBD2. This CDR3 region has 15 residues. V was pared by 5 bases and J by 5 bases, with 7 bases of the junction left unmatched. Germline values: CDR1 SGHVS, CDR2 FQNEAQ. CDR3 sequence reads: CASSRPTSGVETQYF. As DNA, the CDR3 is TGTGCCAGCAGCCGCCCGACTAGCGGGGTGGAGACCCAGTACTTC.

A few counts support this clonotype. This sequence joins TRBV10-2 and TRBJ2-7; D may be TRBD2 (5 bases). This CDR3 spans 12 amino acids. Between the trimmed V and J ends, which lost 4 bases and 4 bases, there was a span of 8 bases. Germline lookup yields CDR1 WSHSY and CDR2 SAAADI. The CDR3 nucleotides read TGCGCCAGCAGTGGACTACTTTACGAGCAGTACGTC. This gives the protein CASSGLLYEQYV.

This clonotype was observed a handful of times. The J gene is TRBJ1-2, the V gene TRBV7-2; D is undetermined. The CDR3 has 15 amino acids. Trimming pared 5 bases from V and 2 bases from J, leaving 15 bases between. Per the germline V gene, CDR1 is SGHTA and CDR2 is FQGNSA. The chain's CDR3 is CASSPRGPTNYGYTF. CDR3 bases: TGTGCCAGCAGCCCGAGAGGCCCAACAAACTATGGCTACACCTTC.

This clonotype was picked up many times. J is TRBJ1-5 and V is TRBV27; D not certain. V was pared by 5 bases and J by 8 bases, with 13 bases between. The CDR3 is made up of 13 amino acids. Germline CDR1 is MNHEY and CDR2 is SMNVEV (reference sequence). The CDR3 region has the DNA TGTGCCAGCAGTCGACTCCAGTGGGAGCCCCAGCATTTT. Protein product: CASSRLQWEPQHF.

This clonotype was recorded a few times. The chain joins TRBV7-6 to TRBJ2-3, with 11 bases lining up with TRBD2. The CDR3 totals 15 residues. V shed 4 bases and J 7 bases; nucleotides not matched to a gene: 7. Germline assignment: CDR1 SGHVS and CDR2 FNYEAQ. The CDR3 region is CASSSLLAGANTQYF. CDR3 DNA sequence: TGTGCCAGCAGCTCGCTACTAGCGGGGGCCAATACGCAGTATTTT.